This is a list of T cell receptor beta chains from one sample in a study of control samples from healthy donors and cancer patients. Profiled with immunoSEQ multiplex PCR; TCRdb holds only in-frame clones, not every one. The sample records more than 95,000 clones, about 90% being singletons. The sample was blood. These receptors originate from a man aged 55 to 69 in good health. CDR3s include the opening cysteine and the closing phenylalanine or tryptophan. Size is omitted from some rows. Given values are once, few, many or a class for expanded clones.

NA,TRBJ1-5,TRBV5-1,CASRGGDRGNQPQHF
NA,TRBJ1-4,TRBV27,CASSPRMTVANEKLFF
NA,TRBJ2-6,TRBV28,CASSFNWPSGANVLTF
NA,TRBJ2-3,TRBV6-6,CASRRELAGFLSTDTQYF
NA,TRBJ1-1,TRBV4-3,CASSQDYGRRLNTEAFF
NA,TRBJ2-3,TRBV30,CAWTDPQGVRRADTQYF
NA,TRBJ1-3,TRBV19,CASRTEFFSGNTIYF
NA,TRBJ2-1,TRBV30,CAWSVQMGQEQFF
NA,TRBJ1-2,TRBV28,CASLDNYGYTF
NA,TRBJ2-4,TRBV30,CAWSVQEGGTQNIQYF
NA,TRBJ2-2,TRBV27,CASALEGGQTGELFF
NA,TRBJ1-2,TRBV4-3,CASSRGTGGSYGYTF
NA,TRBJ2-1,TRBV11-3,CASSLAGGYNEQFF
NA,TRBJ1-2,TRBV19,CASSRDSQFTYGYTF
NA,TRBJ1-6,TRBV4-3,CASSQGLNYSPLHF
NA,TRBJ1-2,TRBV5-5,CASSLVLDIRFYGYTF
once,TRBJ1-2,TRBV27,CASSLPYPGQGDGYTF
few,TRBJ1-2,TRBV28,CASSPHGQGADPYGYTF
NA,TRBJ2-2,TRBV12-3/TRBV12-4,CASRLQETGELFF
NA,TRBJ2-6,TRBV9,CASTRSPGLASDSGANVLTF
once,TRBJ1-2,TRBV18,CASSPGSEPNYGYTF
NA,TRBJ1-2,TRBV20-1,CSASQEGRRNF
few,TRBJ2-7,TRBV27,CASRASGSYEQYF
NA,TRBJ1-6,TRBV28,CASYRGPTNSPLHF
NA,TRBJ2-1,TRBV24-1,CATSEQGATYNEQFF
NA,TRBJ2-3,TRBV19,CASSPSGTGDTDTQYF
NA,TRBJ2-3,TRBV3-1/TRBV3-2,CASSQGANLAGGGDTQYF
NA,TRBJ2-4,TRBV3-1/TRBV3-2,CASSHTNIQYF
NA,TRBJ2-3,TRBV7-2,CASSQEGLAGGSTDTQYF
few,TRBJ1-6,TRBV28,CASSLAGSFTDINSPLHF
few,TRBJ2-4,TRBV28,CASSLAGANIQYF
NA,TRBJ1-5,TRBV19,CASGFVAGGARSNQPQHF
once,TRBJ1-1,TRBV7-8,CASSSNRDREAFF
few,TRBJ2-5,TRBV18,CASSPGGGETQYF
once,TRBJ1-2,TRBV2,CATGGELVYGYTF
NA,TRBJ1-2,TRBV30,CAWSVGRVYGYTF
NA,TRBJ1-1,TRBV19,CATQRGGADTEAFF
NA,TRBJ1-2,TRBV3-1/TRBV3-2,CASSQGAGTGGGYTF
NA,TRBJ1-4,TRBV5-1,CASSLDFGGANEKLFF
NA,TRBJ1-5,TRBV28,CASSLLDTGALNQPQHF
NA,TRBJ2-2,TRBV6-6,CASRAENTGELFF
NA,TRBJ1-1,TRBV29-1,CSVSDAAAFF
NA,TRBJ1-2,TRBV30,CAWTADSYGYTF
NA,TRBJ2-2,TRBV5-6,CASSLRTRGELFF
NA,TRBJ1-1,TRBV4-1,CASSQDGTRGDTEAFF
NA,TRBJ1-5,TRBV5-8,CASSLWGAGTKQPQHF
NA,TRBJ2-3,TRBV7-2,CASTILAGGTDTQYF
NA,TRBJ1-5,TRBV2,CASSARDGSNQPQHF
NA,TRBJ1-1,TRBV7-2,CASSSNSNTEAFF
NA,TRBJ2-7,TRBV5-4,CASSPMQGAREQYF
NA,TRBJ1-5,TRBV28,CASSILSSQPQHF
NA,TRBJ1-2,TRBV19,CASSPGQGAYGYTF
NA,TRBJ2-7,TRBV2,CASSRGPEQYF